The rows below give T cell receptor beta chains drawn from one sample of a study of blood T cell repertoires in COVID-19. TCRdb's copy holds only in-frame clones and misses some; the assay was immunoSEQ multiplex PCR. The profile shows roughly 150,000 clones, around 84% of them singletons. The material sequenced was peripheral blood. These receptors were collected from a woman of 80 years or more with acute or convalescent COVID-19. Both conserved end residues are part of each CDR3. Each record gives: D gene, clone size, J gene, V gene, CDR3 protein, CDR3 DNA. D genes are given only for firm matches. Clone size is shown for a subset of rows, as once, few, many or a class of expanded clone.

TRBD1 | - | TRBJ2-7 | TRBV7-9 | CASLGQGVYEQYF | TGTGCCAGCCTGGGACAGGGAGTGTACGAGCAGTACTTC
- | - | TRBJ1-2 | TRBV9 | CASSVTHAGVKGLTF | TGTGCCAGCAGCGTAACCCATGCAGGGGTAAAGGGCTTAACCTTC
TRBD2 | - | TRBJ2-3 | TRBV19 | CASSIWTSGTDTQYF | TGTGCCAGTAGTATATGGACTAGCGGCACAGATACGCAGTATTTT
- | - | TRBJ2-7 | TRBV6-5 | CASSYTGHLTYEQYF | TGTGCCAGCAGTTACACGGGACACTTGACCTACGAGCAGTACTTC
- | - | TRBJ1-2 | TRBV7-2 | CASSPGALPYGYTF | TGTGCCAGCAGCCCAGGGGCTCTCCCCTATGGCTACACCTTC
- | - | TRBJ2-3 | TRBV5-1 | CASSFTRPYTDTQYF | TGCGCCAGCAGCTTCACTAGACCGTACACAGATACGCAGTATTTT
- | - | TRBJ2-1 | TRBV18 | CASTSHGEQFF | TGTGCCAGCACCTCACACGGGGAGCAGTTCTTC
TRBD2 | few | TRBJ2-7 | TRBV7-2 | CASSLTGSGAFRYEQYF | TGTGCCAGCAGCTTAACAGGTAGCGGGGCCTTTCGGTACGAGCAGTACTTC
- | - | TRBJ1-2 | TRBV19 | CASMEHGRRAYGYTF | TGTGCCAGTATGGAACACGGGAGGAGAGCCTATGGCTACACCTTC
- | - | TRBJ2-7 | TRBV5-6 | CASSLEQGYEQYF | TGTGCCAGCAGCTTGGAACAGGGCTACGAGCAGTACTTC
TRBD2 | - | TRBJ2-7 | TRBV7-9 | CASSGDRDILAGGEQYF | TGTGCCAGCAGCGGGGACCGGGACATACTAGCGGGGGGAGAGCAGTACTTC
TRBD2 | - | TRBJ2-7 | TRBV5-6 | CASSHRRGAGTRYYEQYF | TGTGCCAGCAGCCACCGGCGGGGGGCAGGGACTAGGTATTACGAGCAGTACTTC
TRBD2 | - | TRBJ2-5 | TRBV2 | CASSGLGLAGLETQYF | TGTGCCAGCAGTGGATTAGGACTAGCGGGTTTGGAGACCCAGTACTTC
TRBD2 | - | TRBJ2-3 | TRBV3-1/TRBV3-2 | CASSQDLLAGRTDTQYF | TGTGCCAGCAGCCAAGATCTGCTAGCGGGGCGCACAGATACGCAGTATTTT
TRBD2 | - | TRBJ2-1 | TRBV7-9 | CASSLVSSGIEQFF | TGTGCCAGCAGCTTAGTCTCTAGCGGTATAGAGCAGTTCTTC
- | few | TRBJ1-1 | TRBV30 | CAWSVSGGTEAFF | TGTGCCTGGAGTGTATCGGGGGGCACTGAAGCTTTCTTT
- | - | TRBJ1-4 | TRBV15 | CATSRDLQGIEKLFF | TGTGCCACCAGCAGAGATCTGCAGGGGATTGAAAAACTGTTTTTT
- | - | TRBJ2-3 | TRBV6-4 | CAIPTSTDTQYF | TGTGCCATCCCGACAAGCACAGATACGCAGTATTTT
- | once | TRBJ2-7 | TRBV5-1 | CASSLARESYEQYF | TGCGCCAGCAGCTTGGCGCGCGAGTCCTACGAGCAGTACTTC
- | once | TRBJ1-1 | TRBV7-2 | CASSLQGMNTEAFF | TGTGCCAGCAGCTTACAGGGTATGAACACTGAAGCTTTCTTT
TRBD2 | - | TRBJ2-3 | TRBV19 | CASSIAGGNSDTQYF | TGTGCCAGTAGTATCGCGGGAGGGAACTCAGATACGCAGTATTTT
TRBD1 | - | TRBJ1-5 | TRBV19 | CASSIDDRASQPQHF | TGTGCCAGTAGTATAGACGACAGGGCGAGTCAGCCCCAGCATTTT
TRBD1 | - | TRBJ2-3 | TRBV7-8 | CASSWGQGTDTQYF | TGTGCCAGCAGCTGGGGACAGGGGACAGATACGCAGTATTTT
TRBD1 | once | TRBJ1-3 | TRBV19 | CASRKSQGAGNTIYF | TGTGCCAGCCGTAAGAGCCAGGGGGCAGGAAACACCATATATTTT
- | - | TRBJ2-5 | TRBV11-1 | CASSLGGGGKQETQYF | TGTGCCAGCAGCTTAGGTGGGGGCGGAAAACAAGAGACCCAGTACTTC
- | - | TRBJ2-6 | TRBV21-1 | CARRQGRGRSGANVLTF | TGTGCCAGGAGACAGGGTAGGGGACGCTCTGGGGCCAACGTCCTGACTTTC
TRBD2 | - | TRBJ2-3 | TRBV5-1 | CASSLAGVGTSGRGRDTQYF | TGCGCCAGCAGCTTGGCGGGCGTCGGGACTAGCGGGAGGGGCCGGGATACGCAGTATTTT
TRBD2 | once | TRBJ2-3 | TRBV7-2 | CASSWKRGAFTDTQYF | TGTGCCAGCAGCTGGAAGCGGGGAGCCTTCACAGATACGCAGTATTTT
TRBD1 | - | TRBJ2-7 | TRBV6-6 | CASRLQGQGYYEQYF | TGTGCCAGCAGGCTACAGGGACAGGGGTACTACGAGCAGTACTTC
- | - | TRBJ2-7 | TRBV10-3 | CAISDLGREPYEQYF | TGTGCCATCAGTGATCTTGGCAGGGAACCCTACGAGCAGTACTTC
TRBD1 | - | TRBJ2-3 | TRBV18 | CASSPDRGPGTQYF | TGTGCCAGCTCACCGGACAGGGGGCCCGGTACGCAGTATTTT
TRBD2 | - | TRBJ2-7 | TRBV3-1/TRBV3-2 | CASSQALAGAYEQYF | TGTGCCAGCAGCCAAGCCCTAGCGGGAGCCTACGAGCAGTACTTC
- | - | TRBJ1-2 | TRBV18 | CASSPTVNRGDGYTF | TGTGCCAGCTCACCTACGGTCAACCGGGGGGATGGCTACACCTTC
TRBD2 | - | TRBJ2-1 | TRBV24-1 | CATSGSYNEQFF | TGTGCCACTAGCGGGAGCTACAATGAGCAGTTCTTC
TRBD2 | - | TRBJ2-7 | TRBV7-2 | CASSPIRTSGSGYEQYF | TGTGCCAGCAGCCCAATAAGGACTAGCGGGAGTGGATACGAGCAGTACTTC
TRBD2 | - | TRBJ2-1 | TRBV14 | CASSTSGRAYNEQFF | TGTGCCAGCAGTACTAGCGGGAGGGCCTACAATGAGCAGTTCTTC
TRBD2 | once | TRBJ2-5 | TRBV7-2 | CATYRRQMGLAGQETQYF | TGTGCCACATACCGACGCCAGATGGGACTAGCGGGGCAAGAGACCCAGTACTTC
TRBD1 | - | TRBJ2-5 | TRBV28 | CASSPDRVLETQYF | TGTGCCAGCAGCCCCGACAGGGTTCTAGAGACCCAGTACTTC
- | once | TRBJ1-1 | TRBV6-5 | CASSYLQGNTEAFF | TGTGCCAGCAGTTACCTCCAGGGCAACACTGAAGCTTTCTTT
TRBD1 | - | TRBJ2-7 | TRBV3-1/TRBV3-2 | CASSRLQGGADRTYEQYF | TGTGCCAGCAGCCGGTTACAGGGGGGCGCGGACAGAACCTACGAGCAGTACTTC
- | - | TRBJ2-1 | TRBV2 | CASSTVGENEQFF | TGTGCCAGCAGTACGGTAGGGGAAAATGAGCAGTTCTTC
- | - | TRBJ2-1 | TRBV2 | CASSAEVGSTYNEQFF | TGTGCCAGCAGTGCCGAGGTCGGCAGTACCTACAATGAGCAGTTCTTC
- | - | TRBJ2-7 | TRBV5-1 | CASSLILDSYEQYF | TGCGCCAGCAGCTTGATATTAGACTCCTACGAGCAGTACTTC
TRBD1 | few | TRBJ1-2 | TRBV3-1/TRBV3-2 | CASSHRDRGRNGYTF | TGTGCCAGCAGCCATAGGGACAGGGGGCGGAATGGCTACACCTTC
TRBD1 | - | TRBJ2-3 | TRBV2 | CASGQGGTDTQYF | TGTGCCAGCGGGCAGGGGGGCACAGATACGCAGTATTTT
TRBD2 | - | TRBJ2-5 | TRBV3-1/TRBV3-2 | CASSQVRAGGGETQYF | TGTGCCAGCAGCCAAGTTCGTGCGGGAGGGGGCGAGACCCAGTACTTC
TRBD2 | - | TRBJ2-1 | TRBV7-2 | CASTPGEGYINEQFF | TGTGCCAGCACTCCCGGGGAGGGGTATATCAATGAGCAGTTCTTC
TRBD1 | few | TRBJ2-7 | TRBV5-4 | CASSGTGVGVNEQYF | TGTGCCAGCAGCGGGACAGGGGTTGGAGTAAACGAGCAGTACTTC
- | few | TRBJ1-1 | TRBV10-2 | CASSIRGGTEAFF | TGCGCCAGCAGTATTCGCGGAGGCACTGAAGCTTTCTTT
TRBD2 | - | TRBJ2-1 | TRBV5-8 | CASSSGGLAAEEQFF | TGTGCCAGCAGTTCCGGCGGGCTAGCGGCAGAAGAGCAGTTCTTC
- | - | TRBJ2-5 | TRBV5-1 | CASSLGELKFSGETQYF | TGCGCCAGCAGCTTGGGCGAGCTGAAGTTTTCCGGAGAGACCCAGTACTTC
TRBD1 | - | TRBJ1-6 | TRBV6-5 | CASINRQGKDSPLHF | TGTGCCAGCATAAATCGACAGGGGAAGGATTCACCCCTCCACTTT
- | - | TRBJ2-5 | TRBV12-5 | CASGSQVPETQYF | TGTGCTAGTGGTTCACAGGTCCCAGAGACCCAGTACTTC